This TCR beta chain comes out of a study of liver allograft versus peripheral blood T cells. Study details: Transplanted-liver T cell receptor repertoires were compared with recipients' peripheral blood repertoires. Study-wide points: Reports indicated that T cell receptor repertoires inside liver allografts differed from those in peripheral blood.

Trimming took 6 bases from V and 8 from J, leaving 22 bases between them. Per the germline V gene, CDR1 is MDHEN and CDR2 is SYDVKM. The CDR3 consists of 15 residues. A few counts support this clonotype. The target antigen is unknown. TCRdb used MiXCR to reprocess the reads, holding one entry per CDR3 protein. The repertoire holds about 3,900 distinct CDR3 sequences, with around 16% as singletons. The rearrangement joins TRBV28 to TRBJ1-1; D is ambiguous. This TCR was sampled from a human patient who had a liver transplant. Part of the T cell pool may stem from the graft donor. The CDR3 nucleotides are TGTGCCAGCAGCCTGGCAGTTGGGTCTTTGGCGGAAGCTTTCTTT. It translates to CASSLAVGSLAEAFF.